Presented here are 18 T cell receptor beta chains from one specimen sequenced in a study of T cell repertoires in ileal Crohn's disease. Some clones are missing from TCRdb's copy, which holds only in-frame ones; the method was immunoSEQ multiplex PCR. The sample lists about 11,000 clones; about four fifths were seen once. The time point was: neoterminal ileum biopsy at postoperative endoscopy, about 6 months after surgery. Input material: ileal tissue. Receptor source: an adult with Crohn's disease.

The CDR3 DNA sequence: TGTGCCAGCAGCTTGTTACTAGCGGGGGGGCTTGGGACAGATACGCAGTATTTT. Translating it yields CASSLLLAGGLGTDTQYF. The rearrangement links TRBV5-6 to TRBJ2-3; 13 positions match TRBD2. The CDR3 runs to 18 residues. Germline CDR1 reads SGHDT; CDR2 reads YYEEEE. Losses at the gene ends were 1 base for V and 3 bases for J; bases not matched to a gene: 8.

The J gene is TRBJ1-5, the V gene TRBV19, with 8 nucleotides matching TRBD1. After removal of 6 bases from V and 3 bases from J, the junction contained 4 bases not matched to a gene. Germline values: CDR1 LNHDA, CDR2 SQIVND (reference sequence). The CDR3 has 14 amino acids. The CDR3 nucleotides are TGTGCCAGTAGAGGACAGGGCACCAATCAGCCCCAGCATTTT. It codes for CASRGQGTNQPQHF.

The chain combines TRBV6-6 with TRBJ1-3; no reliable D call. The V gene lost 5 bases and the J gene lost 0 bases, with 14 bases spanning the gap. Germline V gene data show CDR1 as MNHNY and CDR2 as SVGAGI (reference sequence). This CDR3 comprises 16 residues. CDR3: CASSPWTDNSGNTIYF. The CDR3 coding sequence is TGTGCCAGCAGTCCTTGGACTGATAACTCTGGAAACACCATATATTTT.

This rearrangement joins TRBV28 to TRBJ1-1, with TRBD1 matching over 12 bases. CDR1 MDHEN and CDR2 SYDVKM come from the germline V gene. This CDR3 region has 14 residues. J was trimmed by 11 bases and V by 3 bases; bases with no gene match: 7. As DNA, the CDR3 is TGTGCCAGCAGTTTGTCCGGGACAGGGGGCGCCGCTTTCTTT. Translated: CASSLSGTGGAAFF. The full variable domain, in which reference TRBV28 and TRBJ1-1 provide the parts outside the CDR3, is DVKVTQSSRYLVKRTGEKVFLECVQDMDHENMFWYRQDPGLGLRLIYFSYDVKMKEKGDIPEGYSVSREKKERFSLILESASTNQTSMYLCASSLSGTGGAAFFGQGTRLTVV.

V gene TRBV15 combines with J gene TRBJ1-1; tentatively, D is TRBD1 (5 bases). Germline V CDR1 and CDR2: LNHNV, YYDKDF (reference sequence). The CDR3 runs 14 residues. V gave up 1 base and J gave up 6 bases, with 12 bases separating them. The CDR3 here is CATSRGIGGAEAFF. CDR3 DNA sequence: TGTGCCACCAGCAGAGGGATAGGAGGGGCTGAAGCTTTCTTT.

In this sample, this clone turned up a few times. V is TRBV6-5 and J is TRBJ1-1; D gene ambiguous. Germline CDR1 MNHEY, CDR2 SVGAGI. V was clipped by 0 bases and J by 1 base, with 9 bases between them. CDR3 length: 15 residues. The CDR3 is CASSYSADRNTEAFF. DNA of the CDR3: TGTGCCAGCAGTTACTCGGCAGATCGGAACACTGAAGCTTTCTTT.

The chain has TRBV2 and TRBJ2-2, with 8 bases matching TRBD2. Germline CDR1 and CDR2: SNHLY and FYNNEI. The CDR3 is 13 residues long. The junction had 3 bases not matched to a gene; V was cut back by 8 bases and J by 4 bases. CDR3 residues: CASRGGSTGELFF. The CDR3 DNA is TGTGCCAGCCGGGGGGGGAGCACCGGGGAGCTGTTTTTT.

The gene calls are TRBV7-8 and TRBJ2-7; 7 bases align to TRBD2. The CDR3 consists of 14 residues. Germline V gives CDR1 SGHVS, CDR2 FQNEAQ. The V gene end was trimmed by 2 bases and the J gene end by 6 bases; junction bases not matched to a gene: 7. The CDR3 spells CASSLLVLAGEQYF. The CDR3 DNA reads TGTGCCAGCAGCTTACTAGTTTTAGCGGGCGAGCAGTACTTC.

The rearrangement uses TRBV10-1 and TRBJ2-3; 10 bases are shared with TRBD2. This CDR3 spans 17 amino acids. V shed 5 bases and J 9 bases; nucleotides not matched to a gene: 17. Germline V CDR1 and CDR2: WNHNN, SYGVQD (reference sequence). CDR3 DNA sequence: TGCGCCAGCAGTTTGGGCACCGGGACTAGCGAGGACCCGACGCAGTATTTT. It encodes CASSLGTGTSEDPTQYF.

J is TRBJ1-1 and V is TRBV12-5, with D perhaps matching TRBD1 (5 bases). V was pared by 2 bases and J by 5 bases, with 9 bases between. The CDR3 length is 13 residues. CDR1 is LGHNT, CDR2 FRNRAP, per germline. CDR3 residues: CASGLSTGTEAFF. CDR3 nucleotides: TGTGCTAGTGGTTTGTCTACAGGTACTGAAGCTTTCTTT.

This clone turned up a few times. This sequence joins TRBV27 and TRBJ2-7; 9 nucleotides match TRBD1. The V gene end was trimmed by 6 bases and the J gene end by 4 bases; junction bases not matched to a gene: 4. Germline V CDR1 and CDR2: MNHEY, SMNVEV (reference sequence). The CDR3 consists of 13 residues. The CDR3 reads CASRGQGTYEQYF. DNA of the CDR3: TGTGCCAGCAGAGGACAGGGGACGTACGAGCAGTACTTC.

This sequence joins TRBV15 and TRBJ1-5; D gene uncertain. The CDR3 spans 16 residues. With 3 bases removed from V and 7 bases from J, the gap between germline ends came to 19 bases. The germline V gene has CDR1 LNHNV and CDR2 YYDKDF (reference sequence). The CDR3 sequence is CATSSQRQWIFQPQHF. The CDR3 nucleotides are TGTGCCACCAGCAGCCAGCGGCAGTGGATCTTCCAGCCCCAGCATTTT. Using reference TRBV15 and TRBJ1-5 for the parts outside the CDR3, the full variable domain is DAMVIQNPRYQVTQFGKPVTLSCSQTLNHNVMYWYQQKSSQAPKLLFHYYDKDFNNEADTPDNFQSRRPNTSFCFLDIRSPGLGDTAMYLCATSSQRQWIFQPQHFGDGTRLSIL.

The V gene is TRBV5-1, the J gene TRBJ1-1, with no clear D. From germline, CDR1 is SGHRS and CDR2 YFSETQ. This CDR3 contains 13 residues. V lost 3 bases, J lost 6 bases, and 12 bases lay in between. The CDR3 region has the DNA TGCGCCAGCAGCTCTAGCAGGACGGCTGAAGCTTTCTTT. Its translation: CASSSSRTAEAFF.

The gene calls are TRBV6-1 and TRBJ1-5; D not certain. This CDR3 is built from 13 residues. V lost 5 bases, J lost 7 bases, and 12 bases lay in between. Germline V gene data show CDR1 as MNHNS and CDR2 as SASEGT. The CDR3 protein is CASSPISEQPQHF. The CDR3 nucleotides are TGTGCCAGCAGTCCTATCTCCGAACAGCCCCAGCATTTT.

The chain couples TRBV2 to TRBJ2-7, with 10 bases fitting TRBD2. V lost 6 bases to trimming and J lost 1 base; unmatched junction nucleotides: 9. Germline lookup yields CDR1 SNHLY and CDR2 FYNNEI. CDR3 length equals 16 residues. CDR3 region: CASRESTSGVSYEQYF. Written as DNA, the CDR3 is TGTGCCAGCAGGGAAAGTACTAGCGGGGTATCCTACGAGCAGTACTTC. The full variable domain, with the rest looked up from reference TRBV2 and TRBJ2-7, is EPEVTQTPSHQVTQMGQEVILRCVPISNHLYFYWYRQILGQKVEFLVSFYNNEISEKSEIFDDQFSVERPDGSNFTLKIRSTKLEDSAMYFCASRESTSGVSYEQYFGPGTRLTVT.

This clone was seen a single time. The chain has TRBV2 and TRBJ1-2; D is ambiguous. The V gene's germline CDR1 is SNHLY and CDR2 FYNNEI. The CDR3 is 16 amino acids. The V and J ends lost 4 bases and 7 bases respectively, with 22 bases between them. The CDR3 sequence: CASSVSSGSPTGGYTF. The CDR3 DNA is TGTGCCAGCAGTGTATCGTCGGGGTCCCCCACCGGTGGCTACACCTTC.

The V call is TRBV30, the J call TRBJ2-3; 7 bases match TRBD2. The length of the CDR3 is 14 residues. The V and J ends lost 3 bases and 2 bases, in that order; junction bases with no gene match: 5. Germline V gene sequence: CDR1 GTSNPN, CDR2 SVGIG (reference sequence). The chain's CDR3 is CAWRSLAPTDTQYF. The DNA of the CDR3 is TGTGCCTGGAGATCACTAGCGCCCACAGATACGCAGTATTTT.

The chain links TRBV6-1 to TRBJ2-1, with 8 bases aligning to TRBD1. The CDR3 spans 13 residues. Trimming cost V 9 bases and J 2 bases; bases outside gene matches: 3. Germline assignment: CDR1 MNHNS and CDR2 SASEGT. The CDR3 loop is CASRQGPYNEQFF. The CDR3 DNA follows: TGTGCCAGTAGACAGGGGCCCTACAATGAGCAGTTCTTC.